The clone carrying this T cell receptor (beta chain) has more than one count but fewer than ten. Antigen unknown. The sample comes from a study of blood T cells in healthy people across ages. Germline loops: CDR1 DFQATT, CDR2 SNEGSKA (reference sequence). With 0 bases removed from V and 9 bases from J, the gap between germline ends came to 18 bases. The CDR3 has 16 amino acids. Study-level findings and limits: Long-lived donors exceeded aged donors in naive CD4+ cells and diversity. Among T cells, TCR beta diversity per million cells dropped roughly linearly as age rose. Nothing was known about donor CMV status, and this possibly confounded expanded clonotype changes.

It was with a sample-barcoded 5' primer and a J-beta primer mix that a second PCR of roughly 7 to 12 cycles was run. Each CDR3 protein is one row after TCRdb ran MiXCR on the 5' RACE reads. The profile shows about a million distinct CDR3 sequences, 35% to 40% of them singletons. Every donor gave 7.5 to 10 milliliters of peripheral blood. The sequence was obtained from a man younger than 30 in good health. Sequenced input: blood. The chain is built from TRBV20-1 and TRBJ1-6; D not resolved. CDR3 sequence: CSARDYRAAELSPLHF. The CDR3 nucleotides read TGCAGTGCTAGAGATTATAGGGCAGCGGAACTTTCACCCCTCCACTTT.